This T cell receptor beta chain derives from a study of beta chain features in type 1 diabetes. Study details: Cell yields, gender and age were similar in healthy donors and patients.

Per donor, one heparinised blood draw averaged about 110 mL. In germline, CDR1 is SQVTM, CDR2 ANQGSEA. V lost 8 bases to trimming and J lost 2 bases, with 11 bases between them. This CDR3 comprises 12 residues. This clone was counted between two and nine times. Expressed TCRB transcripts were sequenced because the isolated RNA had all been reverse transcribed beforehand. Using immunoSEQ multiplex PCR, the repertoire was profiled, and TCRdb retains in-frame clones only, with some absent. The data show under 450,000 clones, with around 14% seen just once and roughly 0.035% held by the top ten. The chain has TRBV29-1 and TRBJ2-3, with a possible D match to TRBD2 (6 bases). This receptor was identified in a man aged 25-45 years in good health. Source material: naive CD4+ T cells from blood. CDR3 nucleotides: TGCAGCAGTGGAGGGACCACAGATACGCAGTATTTT. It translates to CSSGGTTDTQYF.